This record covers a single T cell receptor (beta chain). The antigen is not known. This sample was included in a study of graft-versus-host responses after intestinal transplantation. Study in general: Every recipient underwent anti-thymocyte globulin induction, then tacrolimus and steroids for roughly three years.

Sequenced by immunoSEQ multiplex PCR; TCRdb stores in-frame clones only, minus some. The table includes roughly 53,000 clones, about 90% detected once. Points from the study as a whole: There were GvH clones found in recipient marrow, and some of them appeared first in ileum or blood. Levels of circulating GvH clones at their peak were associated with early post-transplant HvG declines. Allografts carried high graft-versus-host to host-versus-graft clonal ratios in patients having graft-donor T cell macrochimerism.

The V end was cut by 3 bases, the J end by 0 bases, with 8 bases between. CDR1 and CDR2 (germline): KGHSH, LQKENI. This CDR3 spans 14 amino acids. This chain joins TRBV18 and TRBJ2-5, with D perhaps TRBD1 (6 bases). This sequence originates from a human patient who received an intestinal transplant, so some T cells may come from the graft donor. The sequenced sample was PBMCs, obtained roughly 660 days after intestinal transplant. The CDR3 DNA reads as TGTGCCAGCTCACCCCGACAGGACCAAGAGACCCAGTACTTC. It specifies CASSPRQDQETQYF.